There are a few counts of the clone carrying this T cell receptor beta chain. Its antigen is currently unknown. This entry comes from a study of early T cells in non-severe SARS-CoV-2 infection. Overall study context: Chains stayed unpaired after sequencing of bulk RNA from unsorted whole blood. Broader study findings: In VDJdb matching, anti-spike CD8 responses were favored while private and CD4 specificities went missing.

CDR1 is SEHNR and CDR2 is FQNEAQ in the germline V gene (reference sequence). J was trimmed by 2 bases and V by 1 base; bases with no gene match: 2. The CDR3 covers 14 residues. Molecules of cDNA were individually given unique molecular identifiers that were attached to them. One entry per CDR3 protein results from TCRdb running MiXCR on the 5' RACE reads. The data hold 70,000 to 90,000 distinct CDR3 sequences, with roughly 12% observed a single time. The sample comprised whole blood. This sequence was found in an adult who was a healthcare worker with PCR-confirmed SARS-CoV-2 infection or an uninfected control (not recorded which). The chain combines TRBV7-9 with TRBJ2-7; 7 bases line up with TRBD1. The CDR3, as DNA: TGTGCCAGCAGCTTAGTAGGGGGCGCCTACGAGCAGTACTTC. Protein sequence: CASSLVGGAYEQYF.